In this sample, the clone carrying this T cell receptor beta chain turned up many times. This sample was taken from a study of breast tumors, draining lymph nodes, adjacent tissues. Axillary draining lymph nodes of breast cancer patients supplied the node samples. V shed 1 base and J shed 8 bases, with 12 bases lying between them. Germline V gene sequence: CDR1 SGHTA, CDR2 FQGNSA. This CDR3 is built from 14 residues. MiXCR, applied by TCRdb to the multiplex PCR reads, yields one record per CDR3 protein. The sample lists roughly 130,000 distinct CDR3 sequences, approximately 29% occurring once. The chain joins TRBV7-2 to TRBJ2-1; D might be TRBD1 (5 bases). Material: axillary lymph node tissue. This receptor was identified in a female donor with breast cancer. Some clones in this sample may be carry-over from other donors' samples. The CDR3 DNA reads TGTGCCAGCAGCTTAGTGGGGCCTGGTGATGAGCAGTTCTTC. Encoded protein: CASSLVGPGDEQFF.